These 13 T cell receptor beta chains came from one sample sequenced in a study of blood T cell repertoires in COVID-19. Libraries were prepared by immunoSEQ multiplex PCR; TCRdb keeps only in-frame clonotypes and omits some of them. Here the sample spans under 300,000 clones, 75% to 90% being singletons. Material for sequencing was PBMCs or T cells enriched from blood (not recorded which). These receptors were taken from a man aged 40-49 years who had recovered from COVID-19.

The rearrangement uses TRBV4-3 and TRBJ1-4; TRBD1 matches 7 bases. The CDR3 extends over 15 amino acids. Germline V lookup: CDR1 LGHNA, CDR2 YSLEER. The junction had 10 bases not matched to a gene; V was cut back by 4 bases and J by 8 bases. Here the CDR3 DNA reads TGCGCCAGCAGCCGACACCAGGGGGGAGACGAAAAACTGTTTTTT. The encoded protein is CASSRHQGGDEKLFF.

This clone has a single count. This rearrangement joins TRBV28 to TRBJ2-3; tentatively, D is TRBD2 (7 bases). Germline V CDR1 and CDR2: MDHEN, SYDVKM. The CDR3 covers 15 residues. V shed 4 bases and J shed 2 bases, with 13 bases lying between them. CDR3 amino acids: CASSYGGLSTDTQYF. The CDR3 nucleotides are TGTGCCAGCAGTTACGGGGGGCTTTCCACAGATACGCAGTATTTT.

The rearrangement uses TRBV7-8 and TRBJ1-2; D is possibly TRBD1 (5 bases). V gave up 5 bases and J gave up 4 bases, with 14 bases separating them. This CDR3 contains 14 residues. Germline V lookup: CDR1 SGHVS, CDR2 FQNEAQ. The CDR3 is CASSRRDLRYGYTF. CDR3 coding DNA: TGTGCCAGCAGCCGCAGGGATTTGCGCTATGGCTACACCTTC.

The chain combines TRBV29-1 with TRBJ1-4, with D hard to call. The CDR3 extends over 13 amino acids. The germline V and J ends were trimmed by 6 bases and 7 bases, with 15 bases remaining between them. Germline V lookup: CDR1 SQVTM, CDR2 ANQGSEA. In DNA, the CDR3 is TGCAGCGTCCCGGGCCGGGGTTGTGAAAAACTGTTTTTT. Translated, it gives CSVPGRGCEKLFF.

The chain has TRBV7-2 and TRBJ2-3; the match to TRBD1 covers 7 bases. This CDR3 region has 16 residues. Germline V CDR1 and CDR2: SGHTA, FQGNSA. V was clipped by 1 base and J by 1 base; unmatched bases: 5. The DNA for the CDR3 is TGTGCCAGCAGCTTAGACAGGGGCGTTGGCACAGATACGCAGTATTTT. Protein product: CASSLDRGVGTDTQYF. The entire variable domain, with the rest obtained from reference TRBV7-2 and TRBJ2-3, is as follows: GAGVSQSPSNKVTEKGKDVELRCDPISGHTALYWYRQSLGQGLEFLIYFQGNSAPDKSGLPSDRFSAERTGGSVSTLTIQRTQQEDSAVYLCASSLDRGVGTDTQYFGPGTRLTVL.

The V and J genes are TRBV29-1 and TRBJ1-3, with unresolved D. Germline lookup yields CDR1 SQVTM and CDR2 ANQGSEA. Trimming removed 5 bases at V and 4 bases at J, with 15 bases between. The CDR3 is 14 amino acids. For the CDR3, the DNA is TGCAGCGTTTCGCCGAGACTCTCCGGAAACACCATATATTTT. The encoded protein is CSVSPRLSGNTIYF.

V usage is TRBV6-1 and J usage is TRBJ1-2; possibly TRBD1 for D (5 bases). The CDR3 consists of 14 residues. The ends were cut back, 2 bases at V and 4 bases at J, with 11 bases in the middle. Looked up from germline, CDR1 is MNHNS and CDR2 is SASEGT. CDR3 region: CASSEQGGGYGYTF. The CDR3 coding sequence is TGTGCCAGCAGTGAACAGGGTGGCGGCTATGGCTACACCTTC.

The rearrangement links TRBV4-3 to TRBJ2-5, with D hard to call. This CDR3 region has 16 residues. Germline V gene sequence: CDR1 LGHNA, CDR2 YSLEER. Trimming shortened V by 1 base and J by 2 bases, and 14 bases separated the two germline ends. CDR3 region: CASSQAFRVGQETQYF. The CDR3 DNA follows: TGCGCCAGCAGCCAAGCCTTTCGTGTCGGTCAAGAGACCCAGTACTTC.

In its sample, this clone was seen once. This clone may be a read error of a much larger clone one base away. The chain links TRBV12-3 or TRBV12-4 to TRBJ2-7; no clear D gene. This CDR3 spans 11 amino acids. V lost 3 bases and J 5 bases, leaving 5 bases between the germline ends. The CDR3 spells CASSFGNEQYF. Here the CDR3 DNA reads TGTGCCAGCAGTTTCGGTAACGAGCAGTACTTC.

This chain connects TRBV2 to TRBJ2-1; D call uncertain. From germline, CDR1 is SNHLY and CDR2 FYNNEI. CDR3 size: 13 residues. Trimming removed 4 bases from V and 8 bases from J, with 12 bases in between. The DNA for the CDR3 is TGTGCCAGCAGTGTCGTCCCCTATGATGAGCAGTTCTTC. Amino acid sequence: CASSVVPYDEQFF.

The rearrangement uses TRBV5-1 and TRBJ2-7; a weak D match, TRBD2 (6 bases). Trimming pared 4 bases from V and 9 bases from J, leaving 23 bases between. CDR3 length: 15 residues. Per the germline V gene, CDR1 is SGHRS and CDR2 is YFSETQ. CDR3 residues: CASSGLQDYPNLQYF. CDR3 nucleotides: TGCGCCAGCAGCGGCCTACAGGACTACCCGAACCTGCAGTACTTC.

The DNA for the CDR3 is TGTGCCAGCTCACTGGACAGAGAATTACAGCCCCAGCATTTT. It specifies CASSLDRELQPQHF. The chain is built from TRBV18 and TRBJ1-5; D perhaps matches TRBD1 (6 bases). With 4 bases removed from V and 7 bases from J, the gap between germline ends came to 14 bases. The CDR3 contains 14 residues. Germline loops: CDR1 KGHSH, CDR2 LQKENI.

The V and J genes are TRBV6-1 and TRBJ2-7; D uncertain. The CDR3 has 16 residues. Germline V CDR1 and CDR2: MNHNS, SASEGT. V lost 0 bases and J lost 1, with 13 bases in between. The CDR3 sequence: CASSEAVAEPSYEQYF. Written as DNA, the CDR3 is TGTGCCAGCAGTGAAGCGGTGGCGGAACCTTCCTACGAGCAGTACTTC.